The entry below describes one TCR beta chain. Its antigen is not identified. These data come from a study of regulatory dendritic cells for organ transplantation. The study's findings and limits: Between individuals, the alloreactive memory CD8+ T cell pool differed considerably. Regulatory dendritic cells appeared to expand memory CD8+ clones less than mature ones. Naive CD4+ and CD8+ repertoires were highly diverse; memory CD8+ was most oligoclonal.

CD4+ or CD8+ T cells were sorted as naive CD45RA+ or memory CD45RO+. Profiled with immunoSEQ multiplex PCR; TCRdb holds only in-frame clones, not every one. Of 34,000 or so clones listed, around nine tenths are singletons. Germline CDR1 reads SNHLY; CDR2 reads FYNNEI. Trimming took 2 bases from V and 0 from J, leaving 8 bases between them. The CDR3 is 15 residues long. The sample consisted of naive CD4+ T cells from blood. Subset here: CD45RA+ naive T cells. This TCR was sampled from a human donor in good health. The chain carries TRBV2 and TRBJ1-5, with D hard to call. CDR3 protein: CASSELYGSNQPQHF. In DNA, the CDR3 is TGTGCCAGCAGTGAATTATATGGTAGCAATCAGCCCCAGCATTTT.